The 24 T cell receptor beta chains below were found in one sample sequenced in a study of post-analysis software for immune sequencing data. The antigens of these receptors remain unknown. Broader study findings: There were five TRBV segments more frequent in patients than controls, and TRBV5-6, TRBV5-1 and TRBV20-1 were among them.

The library was made from cDNA and included unique molecular identifiers. TCRdb recomputed calls from the PCR reads with MiXCR, one row per CDR3 protein. The sample holds roughly 620,000 distinct CDR3 sequences, about 44% seen once. Sequenced sample: blood. The source is a girl between 10 and 17 years old with multiple sclerosis.

V is TRBV4-1 and J is TRBJ2-3; D perhaps matches TRBD1 (5 bases). This CDR3 contains 13 residues. The germline V and J ends were trimmed by 7 bases and 1 base, with 9 bases remaining between them. Germline-derived CDR1 and CDR2 are MGHRA and YSYEKL. The CDR3 protein is CASNQGGTDTQYF. The CDR3 nucleotides are TGCGCCAGCAACCAGGGTGGCACAGATACGCAGTATTTT.

The chain uses TRBV27 and TRBJ1-1; D is undetermined. The ends were cut back, 3 bases at V and 8 bases at J, with 19 bases in the middle. Germline V gene data show CDR1 as MNHEY and CDR2 as SMNVEV (reference sequence). CDR3 length equals 15 residues. The CDR3 loop reads CASSLVGSGETEAFF. In DNA form, the CDR3 reads TGTGCCAGCAGTTTGGTAGGGTCCGGGGAGACCGAAGCTTTCTTT.

This clonotype showed up just once. This rearrangement joins TRBV12-3 or TRBV12-4 to TRBJ2-5, with TRBD2 matching over 7 bases. The CDR3 extends over 15 amino acids. J was trimmed by 2 bases and V by 4 bases; bases with no gene match: 7. The DNA for the CDR3 is TGTGCCAGCAGTTCGGGACTACTCTTACAAGAGACCCAGTACTTC. Translated: CASSSGLLLQETQYF.

This clonotype was seen a handful of times. The chain has TRBV12-3 or TRBV12-4 and TRBJ1-6; D gene unclear. The CDR3 consists of 14 residues. The V and J ends lost 5 bases and 5 bases respectively, with 10 bases between them. The CDR3 spells CASSIGLNNSPLHF. The CDR3 region has the DNA TGTGCCAGCAGTATTGGACTGAATAATTCACCCCTCCACTTT.

This chain links TRBV5-1 with TRBJ1-4; D is possibly TRBD1 (5 bases). Germline-derived CDR1 and CDR2 are SGHRS and YFSETQ. V lost 2 bases and J 8 bases, leaving 13 bases between the germline ends. CDR3 size: 14 residues. This CDR3 reads CASSFGGGEEKLFF. As DNA, the CDR3 is TGCGCCAGCAGCTTCGGGGGGGGAGAAGAAAAACTGTTTTTT.

V and J are TRBV7-2 and TRBJ1-5, with TRBD1 identical over 8 bases. Germline CDR1 SGHTA, CDR2 FQGNSA. The CDR3 has 16 amino acids. Trimming at V came to 1 base and at J to 0 bases, leaving 2 bases not matched to a gene. The CDR3 DNA reads TGTGCCAGCAGCTTAGAACAGGGGGTTAGCAATCAGCCCCAGCATTTT. It specifies CASSLEQGVSNQPQHF.

This clonotype has just a few counts. The CDR3 DNA reads TGCAACGTCAACCCTGCGACACCGGGTCATAACATTCAGTACTTC. This codes for CNVNPATPGHNIQYF. The J gene is TRBJ2-4, the V gene TRBV29-1, with D uncertain. Per the germline V gene, CDR1 is SQVTM and CDR2 is ANQGSEA. The CDR3 has 15 amino acids.

The V call is TRBV18, the J call TRBJ2-3, with D perhaps TRBD2 (6 bases). Looked up from germline, CDR1 is KGHSH and CDR2 is LQKENI. V was clipped by 1 base and J by 4 bases, with 12 bases between them. The CDR3 consists of 15 residues. The DNA of the CDR3 is TGTGCCAGCTCACCACGGGACTCCAGGGCAGATACGCAGTATTTT. Translated: CASSPRDSRADTQYF.

This clonotype occurred a few times. J is TRBJ1-5 and V is TRBV7-8; 9 bases line up with TRBD1. The germline V gene encodes CDR1 SGHVS and CDR2 FQNEAQ. The trim removed 5 bases at V and 5 bases at J, leaving 7 bases unmatched. This CDR3 contains 15 residues. The CDR3, as DNA: TGTGCCAGCAGCCCTAACAGGGGGCGCGATCAGCCCCAGCATTTT. Its protein product is CASSPNRGRDQPQHF.

The chain combines TRBV15 with TRBJ2-5; no reliable D call. Trimming removed 1 base from V and 5 bases from J, with 17 bases in between. The CDR3 contains 16 residues. Germline lookup yields CDR1 LNHNV and CDR2 YYDKDF (reference sequence). CDR3 DNA sequence: TGTGCCACCAGCAGAGCCAACCGATATGTCGGGGAGACCCAGTACTTC. Translating gives CATSRANRYVGETQYF. Full variable domain (outside the CDR3, taken from reference TRBV15 and TRBJ2-5): DAMVIQNPRYQVTQFGKPVTLSCSQTLNHNVMYWYQQKSSQAPKLLFHYYDKDFNNEADTPDNFQSRRPNTSFCFLDIRSPGLGDTAMYLCATSRANRYVGETQYFGPGTRLLVL.

The V and J genes are TRBV20-1 and TRBJ2-3; D is undetermined. The CDR3 extends over 12 amino acids. V was pared by 0 bases and J by 4 bases, with 5 bases between. Germline CDR1 and CDR2: DFQATT and SNEGSKA (reference sequence). The CDR3 sequence is CSAREAADTQYF. CDR3 bases: TGCAGTGCTAGAGAGGCAGCAGATACGCAGTATTTT.

This clonotype came up a few times. The chain couples TRBV29-1 to TRBJ2-2; 7 bases are shared with TRBD2. There are 11 residues in the CDR3. Germline values: CDR1 SQVTM, CDR2 ANQGSEA. Trimming took 6 bases from V and 7 from J; bases not matched to a gene: 2. The CDR3: CSVSGVGELFF. The CDR3 DNA is TGCAGCGTGAGCGGGGTCGGGGAGCTGTTTTTT.

The chain is built from TRBV9 and TRBJ1-1; maybe TRBD1 (5 bases). The V gene lost 0 bases and the J gene lost 5 bases, with 11 bases spanning the gap. Germline V gene data show CDR1 as SGDLS and CDR2 as YYNGEE. The CDR3 consists of 14 residues. Written as DNA, the CDR3 is TGTGCCAGCAGCGTAGGGGGCGCTGGGACTGAAGCTTTCTTT. It specifies CASSVGGAGTEAFF.

This clonotype was seen a handful of times. V gene TRBV3-1 combines with J gene TRBJ2-5, with TRBD2 matching over 10 bases. CDR1 LGHDT and CDR2 YNNKEL come from the germline V gene (reference sequence). Trimming cost V 1 base and J 4 bases; bases outside gene matches: 6. The CDR3 consists of 16 residues. The CDR3 DNA is TGTGCCAGCAGCCAAGTCTTGAGGACTAGCGGAGAGACCCAGTACTTC. Protein sequence: CASSQVLRTSGETQYF.

The genes are TRBV10-3 and TRBJ2-7; D unresolved. Looked up from germline, CDR1 is ENHRY and CDR2 is SYGVKD. The CDR3 consists of 13 residues. V dropped 3 bases and J dropped 2 bases, with 8 bases sitting between them. The CDR3 sequence is CAISESVTYEQYF. CDR3 bases: TGTGCCATCAGTGAATCCGTCACCTACGAGCAGTACTTC.

This clonotype turned up a few times. The rearrangement uses TRBV3-1 and TRBJ2-7; D may be TRBD2 (6 bases). CDR3 size: 13 residues. Germline lookup yields CDR1 LGHDT and CDR2 YNNKEL (reference sequence). Trimming left V 6 bases short and J 1 base short, with 10 bases between. CDR3 DNA: TGTGCCAGCAGGGTTAGCGGATCCTACGAGCAGTACTTC. Translation: CASRVSGSYEQYF.

The chain recombines TRBV6-6 with TRBJ2-5, with D tentatively TRBD2 (5 bases). The CDR3 consists of 15 residues. V was trimmed by 2 bases and J by 5 bases, leaving 15 bases between them. Germline values: CDR1 MNHNY, CDR2 SVGAGI (reference sequence). This CDR3 is CASSYPSGTRETQYF. DNA for the CDR3: TGTGCCAGCAGTTACCCCAGCGGAACCAGGGAGACCCAGTACTTC.

This clonotype was picked up a small number of times. The J gene is TRBJ1-1, the V gene TRBV27; D is undetermined. This CDR3 spans 13 amino acids. With 4 bases removed from V and 4 bases from J, the gap between germline ends came to 10 bases. Germline lookup yields CDR1 MNHEY and CDR2 SMNVEV (reference sequence). In DNA form, the CDR3 reads TGTGCCAGCAGTTGGAAGGGTAGCACTGAAGCTTTCTTT. Amino acids: CASSWKGSTEAFF.

The CDR3 bases are TGCGCCAGCAGCTGGGACAGGCCGGACTATGGCTACACCTTC. As protein: CASSWDRPDYGYTF. This chain connects TRBV5-1 to TRBJ1-2; 8 bases line up with TRBD1. V lost 3 bases, J lost 3 bases, and 4 bases stayed unmatched. This CDR3 comprises 14 residues. Germline-derived CDR1 and CDR2 are SGHRS and YFSETQ.

Comments on this clonotype: A much larger clone is a single base away; this may be a read error. This rearrangement joins TRBV6-1 to TRBJ2-7; D is unresolved. Trimming cost V 4 bases and J 3 bases, with 4 bases left between them. This CDR3 region has 11 residues. CDR1 is MNHNS, CDR2 SASEGT, per germline. CDR3 sequence: CASSGNYEQYF. CDR3 in DNA: TGTGCCAGCAGTGGGAACTACGAGCAGTACTTC.

The rearrangement uses TRBV6-5 and TRBJ1-2; D unclear. The germline gives CDR1 MNHEY, CDR2 SVGAGI. With 4 bases removed from V and 5 bases from J, the gap between germline ends came to 11 bases. This CDR3 is 13 amino acids long. CDR3 bases: TGTGCCAGCAGTTCCCCCGACGCGTATGGCTACACCTTC. Its protein is CASSSPDAYGYTF.

V usage is TRBV2 and J usage is TRBJ2-1; TRBD2 agrees at 12 bases. Germline V gene sequence: CDR1 SNHLY, CDR2 FYNNEI. This CDR3 region has 12 residues. V was pared by 4 bases and J by 15 bases, with 4 bases of the junction left unmatched. The CDR3 region has the DNA TGTGCCAGCAGTGCTAGCGGGGGGGGACCGTTCTTC. Protein: CASSASGGGPFF.

In this sample, this clonotype turned up a few times. This chain links TRBV7-2 with TRBJ2-4, with TRBD1 matching over 8 bases. V was pared by 4 bases and J by 7 bases, with 3 bases of the junction left unmatched. Germline CDR1 SGHTA, CDR2 FQGNSA. This CDR3 spans 13 amino acids. CDR3 sequence reads: CASSSGQGNIQYF. DNA for the CDR3: TGTGCCAGCAGCTCAGGACAGGGCAACATTCAGTACTTC.

This clonotype was seen only a few times. The V and J genes are TRBV7-6 and TRBJ2-5; a weak D match, TRBD1 (6 bases). The CDR3 is 16 amino acids. In germline, CDR1 is SGHVS, CDR2 FNYEAQ. V dropped 1 base and J dropped 7 bases, with 19 bases sitting between them. DNA of the CDR3: TGTGCCAGCAGCTTAGGGTGGCAGGGGACCCAATTGACCCAGTACTTC. Translation gives CASSLGWQGTQLTQYF.